This T cell receptor beta chain was sequenced during a study of OX40 agonist ivuxolimab in advanced cancers. Study as a whole: The patients' treatment was ivuxolimab, an agonistic anti-OX40 (CD134) antibody. The eligibility criteria allowed prior anti-PD-1, anti-PD-L1 or anti-CTLA-4 therapy, and approximately 42% had some. Overall study findings and caveats: At 0.1 to 3.0 mg/kg, CD4+ and CD8+ blood T cells expanded clonally by week 6. The average count of expanded clones was higher among CD8+ T cells than among CD4+.

Some clones are missing from TCRdb's copy, which holds only in-frame ones; the method was immunoSEQ multiplex PCR. The sample carries some 90,000 clones, around 87% recorded once. Remarks on this clone: The antigen is not known. The germline gene is not matched at one end of the junction; a read error may be the cause.

CDR3 length: 15 residues. The germline CDR1 and CDR2 sequences are SGHVS and FQNEAQ. Source: CD4+ or CD8+ T cells sorted from blood, taken in a trial of the OX40 agonist ivuxolimab. The V and J genes are TRBV7-8 and TRBJ2-5; possibly TRBD1 or TRBD2 for D (5 bases each). This TCR was sampled from an adult with an advanced solid tumor such as melanoma, head and neck, liver or kidney cancer. CDR3 loop: CATSLGAGVGETQYF. The CDR3 nucleotides are TGTGCCACCAGCCTAGGGGCCGGGGTTGGAGAGACCCAGTACTTC.